This TCR beta chain was sequenced for a study of identifying expanded T cells in peripheral blood. In regard to this clone: The antigen is undetermined.

During the collection period, no donor immune events like infections were recorded. Sequencing used immunoSEQ multiplex PCR; TCRdb keeps in-frame clones, though not all of them. The sample has about 130,000 clones, about 88% seen once. General study points: Over two and four weeks, about 16.4 and 19 clones changed, versus approximately 1.1 between replicates. Variance in clone template counts between approximately two-week samples significantly increased with total template count across all healthy donors.

This CDR3 contains 17 residues. Looked up from germline, CDR1 is KGHSH and CDR2 is LQKENI. V lost 5 bases to trimming and J lost 4 bases; unmatched junction nucleotides: 12. Sequenced: blood. V usage is TRBV18 and J usage is TRBJ2-3; 10 bases are shared with TRBD1. This clonotype was obtained from a person aged 18-70 years in good health. In DNA form, the CDR3 reads TGTGCCAGCTCAACCGGGACAGGGGCCCCCCATTCAGATACGCAGTATTTT. Amino acids: CASSTGTGAPHSDTQYF.